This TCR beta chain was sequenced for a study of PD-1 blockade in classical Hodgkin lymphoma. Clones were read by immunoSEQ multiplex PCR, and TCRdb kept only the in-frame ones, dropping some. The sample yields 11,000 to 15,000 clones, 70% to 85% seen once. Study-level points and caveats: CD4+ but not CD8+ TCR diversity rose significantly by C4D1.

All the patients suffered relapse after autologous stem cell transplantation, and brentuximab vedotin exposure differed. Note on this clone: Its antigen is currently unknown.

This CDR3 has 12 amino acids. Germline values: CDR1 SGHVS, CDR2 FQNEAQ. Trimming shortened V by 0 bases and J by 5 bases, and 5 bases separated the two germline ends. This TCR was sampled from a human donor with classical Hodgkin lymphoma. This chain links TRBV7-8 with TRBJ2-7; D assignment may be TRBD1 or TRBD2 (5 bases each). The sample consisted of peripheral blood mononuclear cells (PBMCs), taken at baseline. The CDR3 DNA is TGTGCCAGCAGCTTAGCGGGGGACGAGCAGTACTTC. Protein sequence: CASSLAGDEQYF.